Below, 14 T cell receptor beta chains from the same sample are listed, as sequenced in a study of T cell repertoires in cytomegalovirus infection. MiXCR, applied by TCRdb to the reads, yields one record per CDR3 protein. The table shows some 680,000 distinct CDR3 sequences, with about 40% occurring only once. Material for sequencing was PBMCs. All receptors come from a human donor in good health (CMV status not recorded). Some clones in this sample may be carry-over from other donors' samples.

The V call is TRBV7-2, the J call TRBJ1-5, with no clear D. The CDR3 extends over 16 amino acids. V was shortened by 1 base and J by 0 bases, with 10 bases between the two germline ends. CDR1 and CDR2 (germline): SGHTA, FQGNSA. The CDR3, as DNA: TGTGCCAGCAGCTTAGATGGCAGATTTAGCAATCAGCCCCAGCATTTT. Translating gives CASSLDGRFSNQPQHF.

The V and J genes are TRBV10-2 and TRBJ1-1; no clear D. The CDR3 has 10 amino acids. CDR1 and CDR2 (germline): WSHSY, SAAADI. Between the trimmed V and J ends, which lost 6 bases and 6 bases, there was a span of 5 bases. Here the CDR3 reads CASRDAEAFF. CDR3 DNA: TGCGCCAGCAGGGATGCTGAAGCTTTCTTT.

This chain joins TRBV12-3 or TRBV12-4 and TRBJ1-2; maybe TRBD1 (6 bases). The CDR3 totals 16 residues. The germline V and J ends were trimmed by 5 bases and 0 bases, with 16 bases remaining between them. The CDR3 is CASSPLGGPTNYGYTF. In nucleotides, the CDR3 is TGTGCCAGCAGTCCCCTCGGGGGGCCAACTAACTATGGCTACACCTTC.

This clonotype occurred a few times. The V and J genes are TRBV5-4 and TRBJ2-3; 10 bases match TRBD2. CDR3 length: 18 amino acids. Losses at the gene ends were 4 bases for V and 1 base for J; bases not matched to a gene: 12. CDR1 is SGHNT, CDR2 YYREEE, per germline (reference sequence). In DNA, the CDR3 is TGTGCCAGCAGCCCGAGGTCCCTAGCGGGAGATGGCACAGATACGCAGTATTTT. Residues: CASSPRSLAGDGTDTQYF.

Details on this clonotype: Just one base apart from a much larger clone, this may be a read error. The CDR3 nucleotides are TGTGCCAGCAGTTTCCTGGACATAGGGTCCAATGAAAAACTGTTTTTT. This encodes CASSFLDIGSNEKLFF. This sequence joins TRBV28 and TRBJ1-4; the D gene is possibly TRBD1 (5 bases). Germline V CDR1 and CDR2: MDHEN, SYDVKM. This CDR3 has 16 residues. V lost 3 bases, J lost 5 bases, and 16 bases lay in between.

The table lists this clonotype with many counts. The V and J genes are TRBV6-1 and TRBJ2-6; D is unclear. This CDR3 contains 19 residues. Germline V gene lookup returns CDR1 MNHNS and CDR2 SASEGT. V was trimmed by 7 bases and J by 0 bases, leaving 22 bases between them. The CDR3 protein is CASKLIGSAVSSGANVLTF. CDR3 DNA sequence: TGTGCCAGCAAATTAATAGGGTCTGCCGTAAGCTCTGGGGCCAACGTCCTGACTTTC.

The CDR3 DNA reads TGTGCCAGTACTGGGTTCACCGGGGAGCTGTTTTTT. Translation: CASTGFTGELFF. The chain is built from TRBV19 and TRBJ2-2, with no clear D. CDR3 length: 12 residues. CDR1 LNHDA and CDR2 SQIVND come from the germline V gene (reference sequence). Trimming removed 7 bases at V and 4 bases at J, with 7 bases between.

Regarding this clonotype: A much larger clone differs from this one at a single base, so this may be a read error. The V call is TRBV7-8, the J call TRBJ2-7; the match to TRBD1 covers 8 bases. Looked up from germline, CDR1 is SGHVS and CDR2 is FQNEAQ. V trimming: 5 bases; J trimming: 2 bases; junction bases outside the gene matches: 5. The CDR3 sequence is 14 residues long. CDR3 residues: CASSNDRGPYEQYF. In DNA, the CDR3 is TGTGCCAGCAGCAACGACAGGGGTCCCTACGAGCAGTACTTC.

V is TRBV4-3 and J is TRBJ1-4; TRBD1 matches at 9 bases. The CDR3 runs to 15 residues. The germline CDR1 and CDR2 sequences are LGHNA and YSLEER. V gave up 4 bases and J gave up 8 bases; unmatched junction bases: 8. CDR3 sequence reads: CASSPRTGAGEKLFF. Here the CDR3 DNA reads TGCGCCAGCAGCCCTCGGACAGGGGCGGGAGAAAAACTGTTTTTT.

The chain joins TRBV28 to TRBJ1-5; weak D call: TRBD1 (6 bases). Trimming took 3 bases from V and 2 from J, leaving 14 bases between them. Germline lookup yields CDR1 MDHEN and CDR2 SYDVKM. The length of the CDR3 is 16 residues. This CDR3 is CASSFWTAARNQPQHF. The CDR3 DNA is TGTGCCAGCAGTTTTTGGACAGCCGCGCGCAATCAGCCCCAGCATTTT.

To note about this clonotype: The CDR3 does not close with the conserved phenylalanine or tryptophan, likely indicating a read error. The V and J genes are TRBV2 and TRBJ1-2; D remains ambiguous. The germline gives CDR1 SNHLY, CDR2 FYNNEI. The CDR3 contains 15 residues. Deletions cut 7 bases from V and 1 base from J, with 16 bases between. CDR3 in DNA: TGTGCCAGCACCCCCCTCAACAGTCATAACTATGGCTACACCTTA. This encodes CASTPLNSHNYGYTL.

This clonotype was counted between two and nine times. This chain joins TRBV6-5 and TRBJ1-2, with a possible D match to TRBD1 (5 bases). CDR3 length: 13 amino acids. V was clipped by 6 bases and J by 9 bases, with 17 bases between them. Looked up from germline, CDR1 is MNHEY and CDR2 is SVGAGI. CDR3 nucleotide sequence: TGTGCCAGCAGGGAGACAGCCATTCTGCGCTACACCTTC. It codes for CASRETAILRYTF.

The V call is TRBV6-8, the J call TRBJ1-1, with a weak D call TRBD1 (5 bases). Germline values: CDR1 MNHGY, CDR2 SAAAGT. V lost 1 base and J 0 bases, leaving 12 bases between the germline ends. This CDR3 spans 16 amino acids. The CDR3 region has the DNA TGTGCCAGCAGTTACTACAGGAAGAGGCTGAACACTGAAGCTTTCTTT. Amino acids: CASSYYRKRLNTEAFF.

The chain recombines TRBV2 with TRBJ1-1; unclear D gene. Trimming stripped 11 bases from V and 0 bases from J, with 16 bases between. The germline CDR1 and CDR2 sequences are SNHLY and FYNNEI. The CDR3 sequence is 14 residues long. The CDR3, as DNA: TGTGCCTCGCATCTCGGGCAGTTGAACACTGAAGCTTTCTTT. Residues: CASHLGQLNTEAFF. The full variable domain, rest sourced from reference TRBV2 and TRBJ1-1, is EPEVTQTPSHQVTQMGQEVILRCVPISNHLYFYWYRQILGQKVEFLVSFYNNEISEKSEIFDDQFSVERPDGSNFTLKIRSTKLEDSAMYFCASHLGQLNTEAFFGQGTRLTVV.